Below, 25 T cell receptor beta chains from the same sample are listed, as sequenced in a study of blood T cells in healthy people across ages. A second PCR, run for about 7 to 11 cycles, used a sample-barcoded 5' primer plus a J-beta primer mix. TCRdb used MiXCR to reprocess the 5' RACE reads, holding one entry per CDR3 protein. Among 540,000 or so distinct CDR3 sequences listed, 45% to 55% were seen once. The sample comprised blood. The receptor source for this set is a man older than 75 in good health.

V and J are TRBV7-9 and TRBJ2-1; 7 positions agree with TRBD1. This CDR3 comprises 15 residues. V was pared by 8 bases and J by 3 bases, with 10 bases of the junction left unmatched. The germline V gene has CDR1 SEHNR and CDR2 FQNEAQ (reference sequence). CDR3 protein: CASVLGDSLYNEQFF. For the CDR3, the DNA is TGTGCCAGCGTCCTGGGGGACAGTCTCTACAATGAGCAGTTCTTC.

The table lists this clonotype with a few counts. V is TRBV6-5 and J is TRBJ2-7, with 7 nucleotides matching TRBD1. The CDR3 has 13 amino acids. Germline CDR1 is MNHEY and CDR2 is SVGAGI. The trim removed 7 bases at V and 6 bases at J, leaving 9 bases unmatched. CDR3 coding DNA: TGTGCCAGCAAGGTGACAGGGCGTTTCGAGCAGTACTTC. Its translation is CASKVTGRFEQYF.

About this clonotype itself: The germline gene is not matched at one end of the junction; a read error may be the cause. The chain combines TRBV4-3 with TRBJ2-3; TRBD2 is a possible D gene (7 bases). The CDR3 loop spans 18 amino acids. Germline values: CDR1 LGHNA, CDR2 YSLEER. CDR3 sequence: CASSQTRGGGPSTDMQYF. In nucleotides, the CDR3 is TGCGCCAGCAGCCAGACGCGGGGCGGGGGCCCCAGCACAGATATGCAGTATTTT.

As for this clonotype: One end of the junction fails to match germline, which may point to a read error. The chain has TRBV6-4 and TRBJ2-3; 14 nucleotides align to TRBD2. The length of the CDR3 is 18 residues. CDR1 is MRHNA and CDR2 is SNTAGT in the germline V gene. Here the CDR3 reads CASSAGGLAGASTDAQYF. The CDR3 coding sequence is TGTGCCAGCAGTGCCGGGGGACTAGCGGGGGCCAGCACAGATGCGCAGTATTTT.

This rearrangement joins TRBV7-2 to TRBJ2-1, with D possibly TRBD1 on 5 matching bases. V was clipped by 5 bases and J by 9 bases, with 14 bases between them. CDR3 size: 13 residues. Germline V gene lookup returns CDR1 SGHTA and CDR2 FQGNSA. The CDR3 reads CASSRFRVAEQFF. CDR3 bases: TGTGCCAGCAGCCGATTCAGGGTAGCTGAGCAGTTCTTC.

Only a few counts were recorded for this clonotype. J is TRBJ1-2 and V is TRBV28; TRBD1 is a possible D gene (5 bases). V lost 2 bases, J lost 8 bases, and 12 bases lay in between. CDR1 is MDHEN, CDR2 SYDVKM, per germline. This CDR3 has 13 amino acids. The CDR3 DNA is TGTGCCAGCAGTTTAAGCCAGGGAGGAGGCTACACCTTC. Translated, it gives CASSLSQGGGYTF.

This chain connects TRBV6-2 or TRBV6-3 to TRBJ2-1; 10 bases are shared with TRBD1. The CDR3 sequence is 15 residues long. Germline V gene sequence: CDR1 MNHEY, CDR2 SVGEGT. V was pared by 2 bases and J by 6 bases, with 4 bases of the junction left unmatched. The DNA of the CDR3 is TGTGCCAGCAGTTACGGGGGACAGGGGCGCAATGAGCAGTTCTTC. Residues: CASSYGGQGRNEQFF.

This rearrangement joins TRBV3-1 to TRBJ2-5, with D unclear. CDR1 is LGHDT, CDR2 YNNKEL, per germline (reference sequence). There are 13 residues in the CDR3. V lost 7 bases to trimming and J lost 0 bases, with 9 bases between them. Here the CDR3 reads CASMVFHQETQYF. CDR3 nucleotide sequence: TGTGCCAGCATGGTCTTTCACCAAGAGACCCAGTACTTC.

This clonotype has a handful of counts. This chain joins TRBV15 and TRBJ2-1; D may be TRBD1 (6 bases). Germline V gives CDR1 LNHNV, CDR2 YYDKDF (reference sequence). This CDR3 has 15 residues. V shed 4 bases and J shed 4 bases, with 14 bases lying between them. The CDR3 DNA follows: TGTGCCACCAGCAAGGCACGGACAGCTTACAATGAGCAGTTCTTC. Its protein is CATSKARTAYNEQFF.

This clonotype occurred once. V usage is TRBV2 and J usage is TRBJ2-6, with 8 nucleotides matching TRBD1. V lost 7 bases and J lost 7; bases outside the gene matches: 9. Looked up from germline, CDR1 is SNHLY and CDR2 is FYNNEI. The CDR3 length is 15 residues. The CDR3 sequence: CASKWTGLSANVLTF. For the CDR3, the DNA is TGTGCCAGCAAGTGGACAGGGTTGAGTGCCAACGTCCTGACTTTC.

This chain connects TRBV2 to TRBJ2-3; 12 nucleotides align to TRBD2. V lost 5 bases and J lost 4; bases outside the gene matches: 7. CDR3 length equals 16 residues. CDR1 is SNHLY, CDR2 FYNNEI, per germline. CDR3 sequence (DNA): TGTGCCAGCAGTACTAGGACTAGCGGGGTGGCAGATACGCAGTATTTT. Translating gives CASSTRTSGVADTQYF. The variable domain in full, with the rest retrieved from reference TRBV2 and TRBJ2-3, is EPEVTQTPSHQVTQMGQEVILRCVPISNHLYFYWYRQILGQKVEFLVSFYNNEISEKSEIFDDQFSVERPDGSNFTLKIRSTKLEDSAMYFCASSTRTSGVADTQYFGPGTRLTVL.

This rearrangement joins TRBV20-1 to TRBJ2-5; D tentatively reads TRBD1 or TRBD2 (6 bases each). The CDR3 spans 15 residues. Germline V gene sequence: CDR1 DFQATT, CDR2 SNEGSKA (reference sequence). Trimming took off 0 bases at V and 1 base at J, with 12 bases between the two ends. CDR3 in DNA: TGCAGTGCTAGAGATCTATCGGGGGCCCAAGAGACCCAGTACTTC. Amino acids: CSARDLSGAQETQYF.

The CDR3 coding sequence is TGTGCCACCAGAGGCAGCGGGGGCACAGATACGCAGTATTTT. This gives the protein CATRGSGGTDTQYF. The V and J genes are TRBV15 and TRBJ2-3; TRBD2 matches 7 bases. CDR1 is LNHNV, CDR2 YYDKDF, per germline (reference sequence). This CDR3 has 14 amino acids. Trimming removed 6 bases from V and 1 base from J; junction bases left unmatched: 4. The full variable domain, with the rest looked up from reference TRBV15 and TRBJ2-3, is DAMVIQNPRYQVTQFGKPVTLSCSQTLNHNVMYWYQQKSSQAPKLLFHYYDKDFNNEADTPDNFQSRRPNTSFCFLDIRSPGLGDTAMYLCATRGSGGTDTQYFGPGTRLTVL.

This clonotype was detected only a few times. The J gene is TRBJ1-4, the V gene TRBV3-1; D is unresolved. The CDR3 sequence is 12 residues long. Germline V gene sequence: CDR1 LGHDT, CDR2 YNNKEL (reference sequence). Deletions cut 1 base from V and 6 bases from J, with 3 bases between. CDR3 in DNA: TGTGCCAGCAGCCAAGGGTATGAAAAACTGTTTTTT. Its translation: CASSQGYEKLFF. The whole variable domain, filled in from reference TRBV3-1 and TRBJ1-4, reads DTAVSQTPKYLVTQMGNDKSIKCEQNLGHDTMYWYKQDSKKFLKIMFSYNNKELIINETVPNRFSPKSPDKAHLNLHINSLELGDSAVYFCASSQGYEKLFFGSGTQLSVL.

As to this clonotype: A much bigger clone sits one base away, suggesting this may be a read error. The genes are TRBV6-5 and TRBJ2-3; 9 bases align to TRBD2. The germline gives CDR1 MNHEY, CDR2 SVGAGI. This CDR3 spans 16 amino acids. CDR3 nucleotide sequence: TGTGCCAGCGGTTACGGTAGCGGGAGAATGTCAGATACGCAGTATTTT. It translates to CASGYGSGRMSDTQYF.

This rearrangement joins TRBV4-3 to TRBJ2-2; D might be TRBD1 (6 bases). Germline V CDR1 and CDR2: LGHNA, YSLEER. The CDR3 has 15 amino acids. V lost 10 bases to trimming and J lost 5 bases, with 20 bases between them. CDR3 in amino acids: CATGQDPGATGELFF. The CDR3 DNA reads TGCGCCACCGGTCAAGACCCAGGGGCAACCGGGGAGCTGTTTTTT.

The count of this clonotype is one. The gene calls are TRBV6-2 or TRBV6-3 and TRBJ2-1; either TRBD1 or TRBD2 may supply D (5 bases each). The CDR3 extends over 16 amino acids. Germline V lookup: CDR1 MNHEY, CDR2 SVGEGT. V was cut by 5 bases and J by 0 bases, with 14 bases left in between. The CDR3 DNA sequence: TGTGCCAGCAGTCTCGATACCGGGACCTCCTACAATGAGCAGTTCTTC. Protein sequence: CASSLDTGTSYNEQFF.

The chain recombines TRBV4-3 with TRBJ2-3; either TRBD1 or TRBD2 may fit D (5 bases each). The CDR3 has 16 residues. V shed 0 bases and J shed 11 bases, with 21 bases lying between them. The germline V gene encodes CDR1 LGHNA and CDR2 YSLEER. The CDR3 reads CASSQEWNMGEQGQYF. The CDR3 bases are TGCGCCAGCAGCCAAGAATGGAATATGGGGGAACAAGGGCAGTATTTT.

This clonotype was recorded many times. The V gene is TRBV6-6, the J gene TRBJ2-1; 9 bases line up with TRBD1. The J segment lost 3 bases and the V segment lost 4 bases, leaving 7 bases of the junction unmatched. The CDR3 length is 16 residues. CDR1 is MNHNY and CDR2 is SVGAGI in the germline V gene (reference sequence). CDR3 sequence: CASSSGTGWDYNEQFF. The CDR3 nucleotides read TGTGCCAGCAGTTCCGGGACAGGGTGGGACTACAATGAGCAGTTCTTC.

The chain employs TRBV5-1 and TRBJ1-1; 9 bases align to TRBD1. J lost 7 bases, V lost 3 bases, and 7 bases had no gene match. From germline, CDR1 is SGHRS and CDR2 YFSETQ. The CDR3 extends over 14 amino acids. The CDR3, as DNA: TGCGCCAGCAGCTCCACAGGGGGCGTAGGTGAAGCTTTCTTT. Translated: CASSSTGGVGEAFF.

This clonotype has at least ten counts. The chain has TRBV6-5 and TRBJ1-2; D unclear. Trimming left V 2 bases short and J 3 bases short, with 16 bases between. This CDR3 comprises 16 residues. Germline lookup yields CDR1 MNHEY and CDR2 SVGAGI. This CDR3 is CASSYIAGRTDYGYTF. The CDR3 DNA is TGTGCCAGCAGTTACATTGCAGGCAGGACGGACTATGGCTACACCTTC.

The rearrangement links TRBV2 to TRBJ1-6, with D tentatively TRBD1 (6 bases). Germline loops: CDR1 SNHLY, CDR2 FYNNEI. This CDR3 contains 16 residues. V lost 6 bases to trimming and J lost 6 bases, with 18 bases between them. The CDR3 DNA sequence: TGTGCCAGCAGGACCGATCCGGGACATTCTAATTCACCCCTCCACTTT. Translating gives CASRTDPGHSNSPLHF.

The V and J genes are TRBV29-1 and TRBJ1-2; the D gene is possibly TRBD1 (5 bases). CDR3 length: 14 amino acids. CDR1 SQVTM and CDR2 ANQGSEA come from the germline V gene. V shed 8 bases and J shed 0 bases, with 16 bases lying between them. CDR3 residues: CSIMGGTSNYGYTF. The DNA for the CDR3 is TGCAGCATAATGGGGGGAACTTCTAACTATGGCTACACCTTC.

The chain couples TRBV12-3 or TRBV12-4 to TRBJ2-7; 7 nucleotides agree with TRBD1. With the DNA end fitting TRBJ2-5 better, the J assignment may be wrong. The CDR3 has 14 residues. CDR3 protein: CASRPTGVQETQYF. For the CDR3, the DNA is TGTGCCAGCAGGCCTACAGGGGTCCAGGAGACCCAGTACTTC.

This clonotype appeared many times. J is TRBJ1-1 and V is TRBV6-6, with 11 bases matching TRBD1. V was clipped by 6 bases and J by 4 bases; unmatched bases: 10. The V gene's germline CDR1 is MNHNY and CDR2 SVGAGI (reference sequence). The CDR3 sequence is 16 residues long. The CDR3 here is CASSLPSGTGGTEAFF. The CDR3 DNA sequence: TGTGCCAGCAGCTTACCCTCGGGGACAGGGGGCACTGAAGCTTTCTTT.